This passage covers 14 T cell receptor beta chains from one sample sequenced in a study of blood T cell repertoires in COVID-19. Data came from immunoSEQ multiplex PCR; TCRdb stores just in-frame clones and leaves some out. The sample records over 100,000 clones, just under 80% being singletons. Specimen: peripheral blood. The receptors here all came from a man in his 60s with active or convalescent COVID-19.

The J gene is TRBJ1-1, the V gene TRBV9, with 7 bases identical to TRBD1. Germline CDR1 reads SGDLS; CDR2 reads YYNGEE. The J segment lost 0 bases and the V segment lost 7 bases, leaving 0 bases of the junction unmatched. The CDR3 spans 12 residues. The CDR3 is CASGTVNTEAFF. The CDR3 bases are TGTGCCAGCGGGACAGTGAACACTGAAGCTTTCTTT.

This chain connects TRBV7-2 to TRBJ1-4, with D perhaps TRBD1 (5 bases). From germline, CDR1 is SGHTA and CDR2 FQGNSA. This CDR3 is 12 amino acids long. The V end lost 6 bases, the J end lost 14 bases, and 16 bases lay between the germline ends. CDR3 sequence reads: CASSHTGGALFF. Written as DNA, the CDR3 is TGTGCCAGCAGTCATACCGGGGGTGCTCTGTTTTTT.

The chain is built from TRBV5-6 and TRBJ1-1; D possibly corresponds to TRBD1 (6 bases). V gave up 2 bases and J gave up 5 bases, with 16 bases separating them. This CDR3 has 15 residues. In germline, CDR1 is SGHDT, CDR2 YYEEEE. CDR3 in DNA: TGTGCCAGCAGCTTTGAAGGGGGAAGGGAAACTGAAGCTTTCTTT. Amino acids: CASSFEGGRETEAFF.

V usage is TRBV6-5 and J usage is TRBJ1-3; TRBD1 is a possible D gene (5 bases). CDR1 is MNHEY, CDR2 SVGAGI, per germline. V lost 6 bases and J lost 2, with 14 bases in between. This CDR3 has 15 amino acids. DNA for the CDR3: TGTGCCAGCAGCCGAGGAGGGGAAGCTGGAAACACCATATATTTT. Protein product: CASSRGGEAGNTIYF.

The chain employs TRBV6-1 and TRBJ2-3; maybe TRBD2 (7 bases). Germline V gene lookup returns CDR1 MNHNS and CDR2 SASEGT. The V end was cut by 4 bases, the J end by 3 bases, with 17 bases between. This CDR3 comprises 16 residues. Written as DNA, the CDR3 is TGTGCCAGCAGTGGTCCCCGGGGGCGGGGGACAGATACGCAGTATTTT. Amino acids: CASSGPRGRGTDTQYF.

The CDR3 DNA follows: TGTGCCAGCAGCAGGGGACAGATGATCTACAATGAGCAGTTCTTC. As protein: CASSRGQMIYNEQFF. The chain is built from TRBV11-3 and TRBJ2-1, with 7 positions matching TRBD1. This CDR3 has 15 residues. Germline CDR1 reads SGHNT; CDR2 reads YENEEA. With 5 bases clipped from V and 3 bases from J, the junction kept 7 bases outside the gene matches.

The CDR3 spells CASSAGTGTYEQYF. The DNA for the CDR3 is TGTGCCAGCAGTGCCGGGACAGGAACGTACGAGCAGTACTTC. The rearrangement uses TRBV2 and TRBJ2-7, with 8 bases matching TRBD1. The CDR3 length is 14 residues. Germline V lookup: CDR1 SNHLY, CDR2 FYNNEI. J was trimmed by 4 bases and V by 4 bases; bases with no gene match: 6.

The gene calls are TRBV29-1 and TRBJ2-1; 10 bases are shared with TRBD2. CDR1 SQVTM and CDR2 ANQGSEA come from the germline V gene. The ends lost 5 bases at V and 6 bases at J; junction bases unmatched: 7. There are 14 residues in the CDR3. CDR3 in DNA: TGCAGCGTTTTTCTAGCGGGAGTACTCAATGAGCAGTTCTTC. Translating it yields CSVFLAGVLNEQFF.

J is TRBJ2-5 and V is TRBV7-3; tentatively, D is TRBD1 (6 bases). Germline values: CDR1 SGHTA, CDR2 FQGTGA. V was shortened by 2 bases and J by 4 bases, with 11 bases between the two germline ends. The CDR3 has 14 amino acids. The CDR3 region has the DNA TGTGCCAGCAGCTTACTGACAGGACCAGAGACCCAGTACTTC. Amino acid sequence: CASSLLTGPETQYF.

The chain employs TRBV4-1 and TRBJ2-1; D perhaps matches TRBD2 (6 bases). The V gene's germline CDR1 is MGHRA and CDR2 YSYEKL. This CDR3 is 12 amino acids long. V lost 1 base to trimming and J lost 10 bases, with 8 bases between them. CDR3 region: CASSQGGREQFF. In nucleotides, the CDR3 is TGCGCCAGCAGCCAAGGGGGGAGGGAGCAGTTCTTC.

This rearrangement joins TRBV5-1 to TRBJ1-2; 8 bases align to TRBD1. Germline V lookup: CDR1 SGHRS, CDR2 YFSETQ. V trimming: 2 bases; J trimming: 6 bases; junction bases outside the gene matches: 9. This CDR3 region has 15 residues. This chain's CDR3 is CASSFSTGGPNGYTF. As DNA, the CDR3 is TGCGCCAGCAGCTTCAGTACAGGGGGGCCCAATGGCTACACCTTC.

The V gene is TRBV18, the J gene TRBJ1-2; TRBD1 is a possible D gene (5 bases). Germline V CDR1 and CDR2: KGHSH, LQKENI. Deletions cut 5 bases from V and 7 bases from J, with 14 bases between. The CDR3 has 13 amino acids. The CDR3 nucleotides read TGTGCCAGCTCAGACCCGCAGGGAGGTGGCTACACCTTC. Translation: CASSDPQGGGYTF.

This clone was seen a handful of times. This chain links TRBV7-3 with TRBJ2-7; 9 nucleotides align to TRBD2. The CDR3 has 14 residues. V shed 2 bases and J 5 bases; nucleotides not matched to a gene: 4. Germline CDR1 reads SGHTA; CDR2 reads FQGTGA. For the CDR3, the DNA is TGTGCCAGCAGCTTAGCGGGAGGGCCTGACGAGCAGTACTTC. Translation: CASSLAGGPDEQYF. Full variable domain (remainder filled in from reference TRBV7-3 and TRBJ2-7): GAGVSQTPSNKVTEKGKYVELRCDPISGHTALYWYRQSLGQGPEFLIYFQGTGAADDSGLPNDRFFAVRPEGSVSTLKIQRTERGDSAVYLCASSLAGGPDEQYFGPGTRLTVT.

This clone was detected only a few times. V gene TRBV11-2 combines with J gene TRBJ2-1; D ambiguous. This CDR3 has 13 residues. From germline, CDR1 is SGHAT and CDR2 FQNNGV. Trimming shortened V by 6 bases and J by 7 bases, and 13 bases separated the two germline ends. The CDR3, as DNA: TGTGCCAGCAGGATTAGCCTTTTGAATGAGCAGTTCTTC. This sequence encodes CASRISLLNEQFF.